This TCR beta chain was sequenced in a study of T cell clonotyping in hematopoietic cell transplantation. General study findings and limits: Pathologically expanded recipient clonotypes increased progressively from day 30 to day 180 as diversity fell. Without cell sorting, CD4 versus CD8 contributions remain unresolved. Broader posttransplant TCR repertoire diversity was predicted by graft donor and pretransplant recipient Inverse Simpson Index values.

This clone has a single count. Antigen specificity is unknown. This CDR3 region has 13 residues. With 6 bases removed from V and 3 bases from J, the gap between germline ends came to 9 bases. Germline V CDR1 and CDR2: LNHDA, SQIVND (reference sequence). Clones were sequenced by immunoSEQ multiplex PCR, and TCRdb holds only the in-frame ones, with some missing. The sample gives some 40,000 clones, about 95% of which show up once; about 1% is in the top ten. This TCR derives from a man under 40 in good health. Some clones in this sample may be carry-over from other donors' samples. Material for sequencing was peripheral blood mononuclear cells. The chain couples TRBV19 to TRBJ2-1; D ambiguous. CDR3 region: CASRADHYNEQFF. As DNA, the CDR3 is TGTGCCAGTAGGGCTGATCACTACAATGAGCAGTTCTTC.